The clone carrying this T cell receptor (beta chain) appeared a few times. Its specificity is not known. CDR3 length: 14 residues. Trimming stripped 0 bases from V and 2 bases from J, with 7 bases between. Germline CDR1 is LGHNA and CDR2 is YSLEER. The data were obtained in a study of cytomegalovirus exposure and HLA in healthy donors. 60 Vbeta and 13 Jbeta primers were used in PCR. Produced via immunoSEQ multiplex PCR; TCRdb's table is partial and in-frame only. The sample records some 110,000 clones, 74% being singletons. Study-wide results and caveats: Analysis was carried out at a later point, and it linked a missense DCLRE1C variant to TCR beta V- and J-gene trimming. Most TCR beta V segments were productive about 90% or about 30% of the time in an earlier analysis.

Healthy bone marrow donors formed the donor group. The sample comprised PBMCs. The source of this sequence is a man in his thirties or forties in good health and CMV-seropositive. The rearrangement links TRBV4-3 to TRBJ1-1; D gene uncertain. The CDR3 spells CASSQEEGNTEAFF. DNA of the CDR3: TGCGCCAGCAGCCAAGAAGAGGGCAACACTGAAGCTTTCTTT.